This T cell receptor beta chain was recorded in a study of T-cell memory formation after mild COVID-19. For the study at large: Largely donor-specific sequence clusters came from a couple of donors.

V was pared by 7 bases and J by 4 bases, with 22 bases between. Looked up from germline, CDR1 is LNHDA and CDR2 is SQIVND (reference sequence). The CDR3 extends over 16 amino acids. This clonotype turned up a few times. 5'RACE with constant-segment primers built TCRalpha and TCRbeta cDNA libraries with UMIs. In TCRdb, the 5' RACE reads were re-called with MiXCR into one record per CDR3 protein. This sample has 350,000 to 500,000 distinct CDR3 sequences, with 20% to 30% found just once. The chain uses TRBV19 and TRBJ1-1; possibly TRBD1 for D (5 bases). Sequencing input: PBMCs or a T cell subset sorted from them (not recorded which). The sequence was collected from an adult woman who had mild COVID-19 (a few samples of this study predate the infection). Cell type and time point are not known. CDR3 residues: CASTARRQWGITEAFF. The CDR3, as DNA: TGTGCCAGTACCGCACGCAGACAGTGGGGCATCACTGAAGCTTTCTTT.